Each of the 13 T cell receptor beta chains below was sequenced from the same sample in a study of T cells in women clearing cervical HPV infection listed by TCRdb under 2018. Libraries were made using the immunoSEQ multiplex PCR assay. TCRdb obtained this table from immuneACCESS and retained in-frame rearrangements with V and J assigned. These tables miss some clones; where compared with another copy, unresolved V genes account for less than half of the shortfall, and the remainder is unexplained. This sample's listing comprises under 40,000 clones. The top ten clonotypes cover more than 4% of the sample. The source material was blood buffy coat. The source of these receptors is a woman between 18 and 70 years old with a cervical HPV16 infection that either progressed to CIN3+ or cleared (not recorded which).

With respect to this clone: The CDR3 extends 3 residues past the end of the read, so its final part is completed from the germline J gene. J is TRBJ2-3 and V is TRBV20-1; tentative D call: TRBD2 (6 bases). The V end lost 6 bases, the J end lost 2 bases, and 15 bases lay between the germline ends. Per the germline V gene, CDR1 is DFQATT and CDR2 is SNEGSKA (reference sequence). The CDR3 is made up of 14 amino acids. CDR3: CSAVPGLLTDTQYF. The CDR3 bases that were read are TGCAGTGCCGTCCCGGGACTGCTCACAGATACG.

To note about this clone: The missing CDR3 end, 3 residues past where the read stops, is filled in from the germline J gene. This chain connects TRBV30 to TRBJ1-2; tentatively, D is TRBD1 (5 bases). Trimming took off 1 base at V and 4 bases at J, with 13 bases between the two ends. This CDR3 has 14 residues. The germline V gene encodes CDR1 GTSNPN and CDR2 SVGIG (reference sequence). Incomplete CDR3 DNA: TGTGCCTGGAGTGGACAGACCGAGAGCTATGGC. It yields the protein CAWSGQTESYG. The whole CDR3 is CAWSGQTESYGYTF.

To note about this clone: The read terminates 3 residues ahead of where the CDR3 ends, so the germline J gene completes it. This chain links TRBV12-3 or TRBV12-4 with TRBJ2-1, with TRBD2 identical over 15 bases. The CDR3 has 16 residues. Trimming cost V 6 bases and J 7 bases; bases outside gene matches: 7. CDR3: CASSRTSGGAGNEQFF. The covered CDR3 bases are TGTGCCAGCAGCCGGACTAGCGGGGGGGCGGGGAATGAG.

CDR3: CSALRGLAGGGNEQFF. Incomplete CDR3 DNA: TGCAGTGCTCTAAGAGGACTAGCGGGAGGTGGTAATGAG. The J gene is TRBJ2-1, the V gene TRBV20-1, with 14 bases fitting TRBD2. Read coverage stops 3 residues before the CDR3 terminus; the germline J gene supplies the remainder. CDR3 length: 16 residues. The germline CDR1 and CDR2 sequences are DFQATT and SNEGSKA (reference sequence). Unmatched junction bases numbered 10, after V lost 5 bases and J lost 7 bases.

For this clone: The DNA ends 3 residues before the CDR3 does, and the rest of the CDR3 is filled in from the germline J gene. The chain carries TRBV5-6 and TRBJ1-1, with D tentatively TRBD1 (5 bases). The V end was cut by 6 bases, the J end by 1 base, with 16 bases between. Per germline, CDR1 SGHDT and CDR2 YYEEEE. There are 15 residues in the CDR3. CDR3 protein: CASTTAGGGNTEAFF. CDR3 DNA (partial): TGTGCCAGCACCACCGCCGGGGGGGGGAACACTGAA.

A word on this clone: The CDR3 is cut off 3 residues early in the read; its end comes from the germline J gene. The same CDR3 can be traced to other DNA sequences in this sample. The chain is built from TRBV19 and TRBJ1-2, with D possibly being TRBD1 (6 bases). This CDR3 is 15 amino acids long. Germline-derived CDR1 and CDR2 are LNHDA and SQIVND (reference sequence). Trimming stripped 6 bases from V and 7 bases from J, with 21 bases between. The DNA read from the CDR3 is TGTGCCAGTAGAACGAAGGGACAATCATCTTTTGGC. This encodes CASRTKGQSSFG. The entire CDR3 is CASRTKGQSSFGYTF.

Notes on this clone: Sequencing ends 3 residues short of the CDR3 end; the germline J gene provides the rest. V and J are TRBV12-3 or TRBV12-4 and TRBJ2-3; perhaps TRBD1 as D (7 bases). V lost 3 bases and J 6 bases, leaving 19 bases between the germline ends. The CDR3 is made up of 16 amino acids. CDR3: CASSFNRGQAGDTQYF. The sequenced CDR3 bases are TGTGCCAGCAGTTTTAACCGCGGACAGGCGGGGGATACG.

A note on this clone: The read ends 3 residues before the CDR3 terminus; that terminus is restored from the germline J gene. This chain links TRBV11-2 with TRBJ2-4; maybe TRBD2 (7 bases). CDR1 is SGHAT, CDR2 FQNNGV, per germline. V was pared by 5 bases and J by 4 bases, with 15 bases between. The CDR3 covers 15 residues. The CDR3 sequence is CASSPSGGRKNIQYF. The CDR3 DNA, read in part, is TGTGCCAGCAGCCCTTCCGGGGGGCGGAAAAACATT.

With regard to this clone: The CDR3 end falls 3 residues outside the read, so it is completed with the germline J gene. The chain recombines TRBV12-3 or TRBV12-4 with TRBJ2-1; 9 bases are a match to TRBD2. Unmatched junction bases numbered 8, after V lost 5 bases and J lost 6 bases. CDR3 length equals 15 residues. The covered CDR3 bases are TGTGCCAGCAGTCTAGGGGCGGGGGGGCTCAATGAG. Amino acids: CASSLGAGGLNE. In full, the CDR3 reads CASSLGAGGLNEQFF.

As to this clone: Coverage ceases 3 residues before the CDR3 finishes, and the germline J gene fills in the end. The chain links TRBV5-1 to TRBJ1-4; D possibly corresponds to TRBD1 (5 bases). In germline, CDR1 is SGHRS, CDR2 YFSETQ. The CDR3 totals 13 residues. Partial CDR3 DNA: TGCGCCAGCCTAGACGCTGGGGCCAACGTA. Its protein is CASLDAGANV. The entire CDR3 reads CASLDAGANVLFF.

With regard to this clone: Sequencing ends 3 residues short of the CDR3 end; the germline J gene provides the rest. The chain uses TRBV7-8 and TRBJ2-3, with D tentatively TRBD1 (5 bases). The CDR3 contains 13 residues. Germline assignment: CDR1 SGHVS and CDR2 FQNEAQ. Here the CDR3 reads CASSNQGNQPQYF. CDR3 bases read: TGTGCCAGCAGTAATCAGGGTAATCAGCCG.

The part of the CDR3 DNA that was read is TGTGCCAGCAGCCCTCAGAGCTCCTACAATGAG. This encodes CASSPQSSYNE. The CDR3 reads in full as CASSPQSSYNEQFF. The chain has TRBV9 and TRBJ2-1; D is unclear. The CDR3 end lies 3 residues beyond the end of the read and is filled in from the germline J gene. Germline lookup yields CDR1 SGDLS and CDR2 YYNGEE. CDR3 length equals 14 residues. V was clipped by 4 bases and J by 0 bases, with 8 bases between them.

Remarks on this clone: Sequencing ends 3 residues short of the CDR3 end; the germline J gene provides the rest. J is TRBJ2-7 and V is TRBV2; TRBD1 matches at 8 bases. This CDR3 has 15 residues. Germline V gives CDR1 SNHLY, CDR2 FYNNEI. V lost 6 bases, J lost 6 bases, and 13 bases stayed unmatched. The CDR3 sequence: CASRKGQAVPSEQYF. The CDR3 bases that were read are TGTGCCAGCAGGAAGGGACAGGCCGTCCCCAGCGAG.